Below, 10 T cell receptor beta chains from the same sample are listed, as sequenced in a study of T cell repertoires in cytomegalovirus infection. Antigens for these TCRs are unknown. From the reads, TCRdb called clonotypes with MiXCR, one entry per CDR3 protein. This table has approximately 270,000 distinct CDR3 sequences, approximately 22% appearing once. Sample: cultured PBMCs, taken from culture after CMV antigen stimulation. The receptor set was obtained from a human donor in good health (CMV status not recorded). Some clones in this sample may be carry-over from other donors' samples.

The table lists this clonotype with many counts. The chain recombines TRBV7-2 with TRBJ1-1; 7 bases map to TRBD1. CDR3 length equals 15 residues. Unmatched junction bases numbered 6, after V lost 5 bases and J lost 0 bases. In germline, CDR1 is SGHTA, CDR2 FQGNSA. CDR3 residues: CASSQGGGMNTEAFF. The CDR3, as DNA: TGTGCCAGCAGCCAGGGGGGCGGTATGAACACTGAAGCTTTCTTT.

This clonotype was counted a few times. The genes are TRBV4-2 and TRBJ2-3; D is perhaps TRBD2 (5 bases). The V end was cut by 1 base, the J end by 0 bases, with 5 bases between. CDR1 LGHNA and CDR2 YNFKEQ come from the germline V gene. This CDR3 comprises 14 residues. This CDR3 is CASSQGTSTDTQYF. CDR3 DNA sequence: TGTGCCAGCAGCCAAGGGACTAGCACAGATACGCAGTATTTT.

A few counts support this clonotype. V usage is TRBV6-5 and J usage is TRBJ2-4; D possibly corresponds to TRBD2 (6 bases). The CDR3 sequence is 14 residues long. Germline CDR1 and CDR2: MNHEY and SVGAGI. The V gene lost 5 bases and the J gene lost 6 bases, with 14 bases spanning the gap. CDR3 nucleotide sequence: TGTGCCAGCAGTCCAAAGGGAGGAACAAACATTCAGTACTTC. Translating gives CASSPKGGTNIQYF.

The table lists this clonotype with a few counts. CDR3 sequence reads: CASSYGRLAGGNEQFF. CDR3 sequence (DNA): TGTGCCAGCAGCTACGGCCGGCTAGCGGGAGGGAATGAGCAGTTCTTC. This chain uses TRBV11-2 with TRBJ2-1; 12 bases agree with TRBD2. Germline V gives CDR1 SGHAT, CDR2 FQNNGV. V trimming: 4 bases; J trimming: 7 bases; junction bases outside the gene matches: 8. There are 16 residues in the CDR3.

This clonotype occurred a few times. The chain recombines TRBV7-6 with TRBJ1-2; TRBD1 matches at 8 bases. The CDR3 has 15 residues. With 1 base clipped from V and 4 bases from J, the junction kept 5 bases outside the gene matches. Germline CDR1 is SGHVS and CDR2 is FNYEAQ. The CDR3 nucleotides read TGTGCCAGCAGCTTAGGGCCGGGACAGGTCTATGGCTACACCTTC. It is translated as CASSLGPGQVYGYTF.

This clonotype was found many times. V gene TRBV7-8 combines with J gene TRBJ1-2; D may be TRBD1 (6 bases). Deletions cut 4 bases from V and 4 bases from J, with 22 bases between. The CDR3 contains 17 residues. Germline lookup yields CDR1 SGHVS and CDR2 FQNEAQ. CDR3 sequence (DNA): TGTGCCAGCAGCTCCAGCGGCTTGACCGGGACAAGCTATGGCTACACCTTC. Residues: CASSSSGLTGTSYGYTF.

This clonotype was counted ten times or more. V is TRBV11-3 and J is TRBJ2-5; D is possibly TRBD2 (5 bases). Germline loops: CDR1 SGHNT, CDR2 YENEEA. The CDR3 runs 13 residues. V shed 5 bases and J shed 4 bases, with 11 bases lying between them. The CDR3 reads CASSPDGIETQYF. DNA for the CDR3: TGTGCCAGCAGCCCTGACGGGATAGAGACCCAGTACTTC.

V and J are TRBV15 and TRBJ2-2; no clear D gene. Germline loops: CDR1 LNHNV, CDR2 YYDKDF (reference sequence). Trimming pared 0 bases from V and 5 bases from J, leaving 7 bases between. The CDR3 is 14 amino acids. The CDR3 here is CATSRDFTTGELFF. CDR3 DNA sequence: TGTGCCACCAGCAGAGATTTTACGACCGGGGAGCTGTTTTTT.

About this clonotype: One junction end does not reproduce the germline sequence, and a read error may be involved. CDR3 nucleotides: TGTGCCAGCAGTCCCGGGACCGCGAACACTGAAACTTTCTTT. Protein product: CASSPGTANTETFF. V gene TRBV27 combines with J gene TRBJ1-1, with a weak D call TRBD1 (5 bases). This CDR3 has 14 residues. The germline CDR1 and CDR2 sequences are MNHEY and SMNVEV (reference sequence).

This clonotype turned up a few times. The chain couples TRBV5-4 to TRBJ2-1; 11 bases fit TRBD2. The CDR3 has 15 amino acids. Germline V gene lookup returns CDR1 SGHNT and CDR2 YYREEE (reference sequence). V was clipped by 3 bases and J by 6 bases; unmatched bases: 5. In DNA, the CDR3 is TGTGCCAGCAGCTCCCTTAGCGGGAGGGGCAATGAGCAGTTCTTC. This codes for CASSSLSGRGNEQFF.